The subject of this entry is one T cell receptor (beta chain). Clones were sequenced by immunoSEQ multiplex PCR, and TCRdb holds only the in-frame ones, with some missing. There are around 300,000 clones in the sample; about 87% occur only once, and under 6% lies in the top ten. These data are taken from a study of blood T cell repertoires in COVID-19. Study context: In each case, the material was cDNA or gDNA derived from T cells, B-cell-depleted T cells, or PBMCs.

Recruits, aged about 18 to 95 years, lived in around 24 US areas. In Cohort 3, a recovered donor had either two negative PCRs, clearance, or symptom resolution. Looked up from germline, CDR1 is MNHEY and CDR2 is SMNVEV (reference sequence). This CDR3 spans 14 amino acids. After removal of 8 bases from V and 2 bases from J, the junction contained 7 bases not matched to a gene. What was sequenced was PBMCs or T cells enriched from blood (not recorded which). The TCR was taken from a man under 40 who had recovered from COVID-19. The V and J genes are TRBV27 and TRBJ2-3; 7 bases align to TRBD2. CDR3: CASSREGPTDTQYF. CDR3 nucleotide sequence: TGTGCCAGCTCGAGGGAGGGACCCACAGATACGCAGTATTTT.